Below, 29 T cell receptor beta chains from the same sample are listed, as sequenced in a study of patients and donors after allogeneic stem cell transplantation (dated by TCRdb to about 2020). Libraries came from RT-PCR. The sequencer listed for this sample is NextSeq 550. TCRdb reran the public reads through fastp at Q25 and MiXCR, keeping productive beta chains. All rows with the same CDR3 protein become a single entry with the most common DNA and genes. The sample contains some 160,000 distinct CDR3 sequences, approximately 22% of them found a single time. Together, the top ten hold more than 25% of the sample. Sequences were obtained from blood, either unsorted or a sorted T cell fraction (not recorded which). These receptors came from a human donor who was either an allogeneic HSCT recipient or a stem cell or donor lymphocyte infusion donor (not recorded which). It is not recorded whose cells these are; they may come from a transplant donor.

In this sample, this clonotype turned up a few times. This chain links TRBV5-6 with TRBJ2-1; 7 positions agree with TRBD1. Germline V gene lookup returns CDR1 SGHDT and CDR2 YYEEEE. This CDR3 spans 16 amino acids. Trimming took 0 bases from V and 3 from J; bases not matched to a gene: 6. CDR3 nucleotides: TGTGCCAGCAGCTTGGGTGCCTGGGACAGCTACAATGAGCAGTTCTTC. It codes for CASSLGAWDSYNEQFF.

The rearrangement uses TRBV5-1 and TRBJ1-1; the D is unclear. This CDR3 has 14 residues. V was trimmed by 3 bases and J by 1 base, leaving 10 bases between them. The germline V gene encodes CDR1 SGHRS and CDR2 YFSETQ. CDR3 nucleotide sequence: TGCGCCAGCAGCTCCAAACGGACGAACACTGAAGCTTTCTTT. This gives the protein CASSSKRTNTEAFF.

The chain couples TRBV20-1 to TRBJ1-6, with 9 positions matching TRBD1. The germline V gene has CDR1 DFQATT and CDR2 SNEGSKA (reference sequence). V lost 1 base to trimming and J lost 9 bases; unmatched junction nucleotides: 7. This CDR3 has 15 residues. The CDR3 region has the DNA TGCAGTGCTAGAGCCGGGACAGGGCCCGGTTCACCCCTCCACTTT. Encoded protein: CSARAGTGPGSPLHF.

V and J are TRBV3-1 and TRBJ2-2, with 9 bases matching TRBD2. V dropped 0 bases and J dropped 3; count of bases not matched to a gene: 11. The CDR3 contains 19 residues. Per germline, CDR1 LGHDT and CDR2 YNNKEL (reference sequence). For the CDR3, the DNA is TGTGCCAGCAGCCAAGATCGGGATAGCGGGAGATCCGACACCGGGGAGCTGTTTTTT. Encoded protein: CASSQDRDSGRSDTGELFF.

The chain is built from TRBV29-1 and TRBJ2-5; D remains unclear. Germline V gives CDR1 SQVTM, CDR2 ANQGSEA. The CDR3 has 11 amino acids. Trimming took off 3 bases at V and 5 bases at J, with 7 bases between the two ends. The CDR3 nucleotides read TGCAGCGTTGAGAGGTTCGAGACCCAGTACTTC. It specifies CSVERFETQYF.

CDR3 in DNA: TGTGCCAGCAGCTTAGAGCTAGCGGGGGGGCCAGATACGCAGTATTTT. Translated, it gives CASSLELAGGPDTQYF. This chain links TRBV7-8 with TRBJ2-3, with TRBD2 matching over 12 bases. From germline, CDR1 is SGHVS and CDR2 FQNEAQ. J lost 4 bases, V lost 1 base, and 3 bases had no gene match. The CDR3 runs 16 residues. Variable domain in full (rest from reference TRBV7-8 and TRBJ2-3): GAGVSQSPRYKVAKRGQDVALRCDPISGHVSLFWYQQALGQGPEFLTYFQNEAQLDKSGLPSDRFFAERPEGSVSTLKIQRTQQEDSAVYLCASSLELAGGPDTQYFGPGTRLTVL.

This clonotype was counted ten times or more. This sequence joins TRBV12-3 or TRBV12-4 and TRBJ1-2; no clear D. With 5 bases removed from V and 7 bases from J, the gap between germline ends came to 23 bases. The CDR3 runs 16 residues. CDR3 sequence (DNA): TGTGCCAGCAGTCAGCGTAGCCAGGATCTTCGCCTTGGCTACACCTTC. Its protein product is CASSQRSQDLRLGYTF.

This clonotype was counted a few times. The chain joins TRBV6-6 to TRBJ1-2, with D uncertain. V was trimmed by 10 bases and J by 2 bases, leaving 20 bases between them. This CDR3 is built from 15 residues. Per germline, CDR1 MNHNY and CDR2 SVGAGI (reference sequence). CDR3 residues: CATISWEGDNYGYTF. DNA for the CDR3: TGTGCCACCATATCCTGGGAAGGAGACAACTATGGCTACACCTTC.

This chain joins TRBV5-1 and TRBJ2-1; 13 nucleotides agree with TRBD2. Germline loops: CDR1 SGHRS, CDR2 YFSETQ. This CDR3 comprises 17 residues. The trim removed 5 bases at V and 4 bases at J, leaving 9 bases unmatched. CDR3 nucleotides: TGCGCCAGCAGTAGAAGGACTAGCGGGGGAGAGTACAATGAGCAGTTCTTC. This gives the protein CASSRRTSGGEYNEQFF.

This sequence joins TRBV6-5 and TRBJ1-3; no clear D gene. Germline V gene data show CDR1 as MNHEY and CDR2 as SVGAGI. The CDR3 is made up of 19 amino acids. V lost 0 bases to trimming and J lost 0 bases, with 18 bases between them. This CDR3 reads CASSYSSIFLENSGNTIYF. In DNA, the CDR3 is TGTGCCAGCAGTTACTCGTCAATATTTCTGGAAAACTCTGGAAACACCATATATTTT.

The J gene is TRBJ1-2, the V gene TRBV6-2 or TRBV6-3, with D unresolved. The V and J ends lost 2 bases and 4 bases respectively, with 8 bases between them. Looked up from germline, CDR1 is MNHEY and CDR2 is SVGEGT. The CDR3 consists of 13 residues. This CDR3 is CASSYGLFYGYTF. CDR3 DNA: TGTGCCAGCAGTTACGGACTGTTCTATGGCTACACCTTC.

On this clonotype itself: A single base separates this from a much larger clone, so it may be a read error. The genes are TRBV7-8 and TRBJ1-2; D remains ambiguous. Germline V gene data show CDR1 as SGHVS and CDR2 as FQNEAQ. The CDR3 consists of 16 residues. The CDR3 coding sequence is TGTGCCAGCAGCTCCCTTCGGGTACGGTTGAACTATGGCGACACCTTC. Its protein product is CASSSLRVRLNYGDTF. Using reference TRBV7-8 and TRBJ1-2 for the parts outside the CDR3, the full variable domain is GAGVSQSPRYKVAKRGQDVALRCDPISGHVSLFWYQQALGQGPEFLTYFQNEAQLDKSGLPSDRFFAERPEGSVSTLKIQRTQQEDSAVYLCASSSLRVRLNYGDTFGSGTRLTVV.

The J gene is TRBJ1-2, the V gene TRBV10-3; D is perhaps TRBD1 (6 bases). The germline gives CDR1 ENHRY, CDR2 SYGVKD. Trimming removed 2 bases from V and 2 bases from J, with 21 bases in between. The CDR3 totals 18 residues. The CDR3 spells CAISERGHRGETNYGYTF. DNA of the CDR3: TGTGCCATCAGTGAGCGGGGGCATCGGGGCGAAACAAACTATGGCTACACCTTC.

The rearrangement joins TRBV29-1 to TRBJ2-1; D is ambiguous. The V gene lost 0 bases and the J gene lost 6 bases, with 15 bases spanning the gap. The germline gives CDR1 SQVTM, CDR2 ANQGSEA. This CDR3 has 15 residues. The CDR3 protein is CSVEDGPRTVNEQFF. The CDR3 region has the DNA TGCAGCGTTGAAGATGGACCCCGAACCGTCAATGAGCAGTTCTTC.

The chain is built from TRBV12-3 or TRBV12-4 and TRBJ2-1; D possibly matches TRBD1 or TRBD2 (5 bases each). V shed 5 bases and J shed 1 base, with 12 bases lying between them. CDR3 length: 15 amino acids. The CDR3 coding sequence is TGTGCCAGCAGTCTCCGGGACGGTTCCTACAATGAGCAGTTCTTC. As protein: CASSLRDGSYNEQFF.

The V call is TRBV4-1, the J call TRBJ1-2; 10 bases align to TRBD1. The CDR3 runs to 18 residues. Germline V CDR1 and CDR2: MGHRA, YSYEKL. V lost 0 bases and J lost 2; bases outside the gene matches: 9. The CDR3 DNA reads TGCGCCAGCAGCCAAGAAACCCCCGGACAGGGGGTAAACTATGGCTACACCTTC. Translation gives CASSQETPGQGVNYGYTF.

This clonotype was picked up a small number of times. The chain carries TRBV12-3 or TRBV12-4 and TRBJ2-1; TRBD2 matches at 8 bases. With 7 bases clipped from V and 4 bases from J, the junction kept 6 bases outside the gene matches. The CDR3 extends over 14 amino acids. The CDR3 DNA sequence: TGTGCCAGCACCCCGGGAGGGGGTTACAATGAGCAGTTCTTC. Protein: CASTPGGGYNEQFF.

This chain links TRBV5-1 with TRBJ1-2; D unresolved. The CDR3 length is 12 residues. The germline V gene encodes CDR1 SGHRS and CDR2 YFSETQ. Trimming stripped 0 bases from V and 8 bases from J, with 8 bases between. The CDR3 region has the DNA TGCGCCAGCAGCTTGGACTTCGGGGGCTACACCTTC. Translating gives CASSLDFGGYTF. The whole variable domain, filled in from reference TRBV5-1 and TRBJ1-2, reads KAGVTQTPRYLIKTRGQQVTLSCSPISGHRSVSWYQQTPGQGLQFLFEYFSETQRNKGNFPGRFSGRQFSNSRSEMNVSTLELGDSALYLCASSLDFGGYTFGSGTRLTVV.

This clonotype was picked up many times. This chain links TRBV5-1 with TRBJ1-1; D is perhaps TRBD1 (6 bases). The CDR3 extends over 15 amino acids. The ends were cut back, 2 bases at V and 1 base at J, with 12 bases in the middle. The V gene's germline CDR1 is SGHRS and CDR2 YFSETQ. DNA of the CDR3: TGCGCCAGCAGCTTCCAGGACAGAAGGAACACTGAAGCTTTCTTT. Translation: CASSFQDRRNTEAFF.

The rearrangement uses TRBV2 and TRBJ1-1; no clear D gene. The CDR3 length is 13 residues. With 8 bases removed from V and 1 base from J, the gap between germline ends came to 11 bases. Germline-derived CDR1 and CDR2 are SNHLY and FYNNEI. CDR3 sequence reads: CASRLGENTEAFF. The CDR3 DNA reads TGTGCCAGCCGACTCGGAGAGAACACTGAAGCTTTCTTT.

The chain uses TRBV5-6 and TRBJ2-2, with 7 bases lining up with TRBD1. V gave up 1 base and J gave up 3 bases; unmatched junction bases: 6. Germline V lookup: CDR1 SGHDT, CDR2 YYEEEE. This CDR3 is built from 16 residues. CDR3: CASSLWNRGDTGELFF. The DNA of the CDR3 is TGTGCCAGCAGCTTGTGGAACAGGGGTGACACCGGGGAGCTGTTTTTT.

The chain carries TRBV7-8 and TRBJ1-2; the match to TRBD1 covers 7 bases. The J segment lost 2 bases and the V segment lost 2 bases, leaving 8 bases of the junction unmatched. The CDR3 sequence is 16 residues long. Germline V lookup: CDR1 SGHVS, CDR2 FQNEAQ. This chain's CDR3 is CASSLRDRNLNYGYTF. The CDR3, as DNA: TGTGCCAGCAGCTTAAGGGACAGAAATTTGAACTATGGCTACACCTTC. Variable domain in full (rest from reference TRBV7-8 and TRBJ1-2): GAGVSQSPRYKVAKRGQDVALRCDPISGHVSLFWYQQALGQGPEFLTYFQNEAQLDKSGLPSDRFFAERPEGSVSTLKIQRTQQEDSAVYLCASSLRDRNLNYGYTFGSGTRLTVV.

This chain uses TRBV20-1 with TRBJ2-3; D is perhaps TRBD1 (5 bases). Germline CDR1 DFQATT, CDR2 SNEGSKA (reference sequence). Trimming removed 1 base at V and 1 base at J, with 9 bases between. This CDR3 has 14 amino acids. The CDR3 sequence: CSARGPRGTDTQYF. As DNA, the CDR3 is TGCAGTGCTAGAGGTCCCAGGGGCACAGATACGCAGTATTTT.

This clonotype was counted only a few times. The V gene is TRBV12-3 or TRBV12-4, the J gene TRBJ1-2; D possibly corresponds to TRBD1 (5 bases). V lost 5 bases and J 4 bases, leaving 17 bases between the germline ends. This CDR3 spans 15 amino acids. The CDR3 nucleotides are TGTGCCAGCAGTGGGGAGGGACGGCCGGTCTATGGCTACACCTTC. It specifies CASSGEGRPVYGYTF.

This clonotype was counted many times. This sequence joins TRBV5-1 and TRBJ1-2; D is possibly TRBD1 (5 bases). Germline V CDR1 and CDR2: SGHRS, YFSETQ. The CDR3 runs to 13 residues. V lost 6 bases, J lost 7 bases, and 16 bases lay in between. In DNA form, the CDR3 reads TGCGCCAGCACCGACTTCGACAGACCTGGCTACACCTTC. It specifies CASTDFDRPGYTF.

The V gene is TRBV6-6, the J gene TRBJ2-5; 13 nucleotides agree with TRBD2. V was pared by 0 bases and J by 5 bases, with 3 bases of the junction left unmatched. This CDR3 contains 16 residues. Germline V CDR1 and CDR2: MNHNY, SVGAGI (reference sequence). CDR3 nucleotides: TGTGCCAGCAGTTACTCTAGGACTAGCGGGAGTGAGACCCAGTACTTC. Amino acids: CASSYSRTSGSETQYF.

Many counts were recorded for this clonotype. CDR3: CASSLYVSMNTEAFF. The DNA of the CDR3 is TGCGCCAGCAGCCTCTACGTTTCCATGAACACTGAAGCTTTCTTT. V usage is TRBV5-1 and J usage is TRBJ1-1; D uncertain. V lost 4 bases and J 0 bases, leaving 13 bases between the germline ends. The CDR3 runs to 15 residues. Germline V gives CDR1 SGHRS, CDR2 YFSETQ.

Only a few counts were recorded for this clonotype. The chain carries TRBV29-1 and TRBJ1-2, with a possible D match to TRBD1 (6 bases). This CDR3 spans 11 amino acids. V lost 6 bases and J 8 bases, leaving 13 bases between the germline ends. CDR1 is SQVTM, CDR2 ANQGSEA, per germline. The CDR3 coding sequence is TGCAGCGTACAGGGTGGATGGGGCTACACCTTC. Translating gives CSVQGGWGYTF. The full variable domain, in which reference TRBV29-1 and TRBJ1-2 provide the parts outside the CDR3, is SAVISQKPSRDICQRGTSLTIQCQVDSQVTMMFWYRQQPGQSLTLIATANQGSEATYESGFVIDKFPISRPNLTFSTLTVSNMSPEDSSIYLCSVQGGWGYTFGSGTRLTVV.

This clonotype was seen ten or more times. The gene calls are TRBV7-9 and TRBJ1-6; D may be TRBD1 (5 bases). This CDR3 region has 14 residues. The germline CDR1 and CDR2 sequences are SEHNR and FQNEAQ (reference sequence). V was pared by 3 bases and J by 7 bases, with 10 bases between. The CDR3 region is CASSLWGSNSPLHF. CDR3 nucleotide sequence: TGTGCCAGCAGCTTGTGGGGGTCGAATTCACCCCTCCACTTT.